What follows are 6 T cell receptor beta chains derived from one specimen sequenced in a study of CD8+ T cells in alopecia areata. cDNA reverse transcribed from extracted RNA served as the sequencing template. Profiled with immunoSEQ multiplex PCR; TCRdb holds only in-frame clones, not every one. This table holds more than 95,000 clones, around 48% found once. Sequencing was performed on NKG2D-low CD8+ T cells sorted from blood. The receptors were sampled from a human donor with alopecia areata.

This clone was recorded once. The DNA for the CDR3 is TGTGCCAGCAGTGAATCCTCAGCCCACACCGGGGAGCTGTTTTTT. This codes for CASSESSAHTGELFF. The chain links TRBV25-1 to TRBJ2-2; no reliable D call. V was clipped by 1 base and J by 3 bases, with 9 bases between them. The length of the CDR3 is 15 residues. Germline CDR1 is MGHDK and CDR2 is SYGVNS.

The chain couples TRBV29-1 to TRBJ2-7; 7 bases match TRBD1. Germline V gene sequence: CDR1 SQVTM, CDR2 ANQGSEA. Trimming cost V 4 bases and J 2 bases; bases outside gene matches: 5. The CDR3 sequence is 13 residues long. This chain's CDR3 is CSVASGTAYEQYF. Here the CDR3 DNA reads TGCAGCGTTGCGTCTGGGACAGCCTACGAGCAGTACTTC.

The V and J genes are TRBV29-1 and TRBJ1-2; 7 bases are a match to TRBD1. The CDR3 is 14 residues long. With 5 bases clipped from V and 2 bases from J, the junction kept 8 bases outside the gene matches. Germline values: CDR1 SQVTM, CDR2 ANQGSEA. The CDR3 nucleotides are TGCAGCGTTATAGGGGCAGGGGGAAACTATGGCTACACCTTC. It yields the protein CSVIGAGGNYGYTF.

This clone came up a few times. The CDR3 bases are TGTGCCAGCAGTGACTCGGCAGCTGGGGGTCTGGATACGCAGTATTTT. It translates to CASSDSAAGGLDTQYF. The V and J genes are TRBV6-4 and TRBJ2-3; D may match TRBD1 or TRBD2 (5 bases each). V shed 0 bases and J shed 6 bases, with 16 bases lying between them. The CDR3 covers 16 residues. CDR1 MRHNA and CDR2 SNTAGT come from the germline V gene.

The chain is built from TRBV29-1 and TRBJ2-7, with D perhaps TRBD1 (5 bases). CDR3 length: 11 amino acids. V lost 6 bases and J lost 3, with 9 bases in between. CDR1 is SQVTM, CDR2 ANQGSEA, per germline. CDR3 sequence reads: CSVLQGYEQYF. CDR3 nucleotide sequence: TGCAGCGTACTGCAGGGCTACGAGCAGTACTTC.

In its sample, this clone was seen a few times. J is TRBJ1-2 and V is TRBV23-1; no reliable D call. TRBV23-1 is an open reading frame whose function is uncertain. Trimming took off 4 bases at V and 4 bases at J, with 7 bases between the two ends. The CDR3 totals 12 residues. For the CDR3, the DNA is TGCGCCAGCAGTCCCTTCAGCTATGGCTACACCTTC. Translated: CASSPFSYGYTF.